This T cell receptor (beta chain) was sequenced for a study of T-cell memory formation after mild COVID-19. Study in general: TCR clusters were mostly donor specific.

Study-wide results and caveats: Of the contracting clones, CD4+ ones lay mainly in CM and EM, and CD8+ ones in EMRA. The finding that pre-infection memory included some responding clones suggested that cross-reactive memory joined.

UMIs and sample barcodes were carried by the TCR alpha and TCR beta cDNA libraries that 5'RACE produced using constant-segment primers. TCRdb recomputed calls from the 5' RACE reads with MiXCR, one row per CDR3 protein. Of about 270,000 distinct CDR3 sequences listed, around 16% are singletons. In regard to this clonotype: Its specificity is not known.

The TCR was taken from a man aged 18 to 30 who had mild COVID-19 (a few samples of this study predate the infection). Cell type and time point are not known. Sequenced: PBMCs or a T cell subset sorted from them (not recorded which).

CDR3 DNA sequence: TGTGCCAGTAGTATAGGACCCCGATCCCAATCCTACGAGCAGTACTTC. Translation: CASSIGPRSQSYEQYF. The V gene is TRBV19, the J gene TRBJ2-7; D not certain. V was shortened by 1 base and J by 1 base, with 14 bases between the two germline ends. This CDR3 spans 16 amino acids. Germline CDR1 reads LNHDA; CDR2 reads SQIVND (reference sequence).